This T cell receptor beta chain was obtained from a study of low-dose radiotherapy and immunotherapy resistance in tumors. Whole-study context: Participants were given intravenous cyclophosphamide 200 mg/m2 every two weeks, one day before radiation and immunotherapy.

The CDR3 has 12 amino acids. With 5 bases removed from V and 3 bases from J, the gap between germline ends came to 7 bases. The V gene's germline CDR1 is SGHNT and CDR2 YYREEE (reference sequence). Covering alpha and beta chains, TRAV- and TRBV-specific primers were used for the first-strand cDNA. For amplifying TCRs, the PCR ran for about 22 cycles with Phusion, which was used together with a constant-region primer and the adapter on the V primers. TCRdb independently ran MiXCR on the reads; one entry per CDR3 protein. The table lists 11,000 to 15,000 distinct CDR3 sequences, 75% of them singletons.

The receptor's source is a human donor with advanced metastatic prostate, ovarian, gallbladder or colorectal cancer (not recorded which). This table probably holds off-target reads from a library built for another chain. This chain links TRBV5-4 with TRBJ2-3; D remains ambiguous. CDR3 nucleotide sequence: TGTGCCAGCAGATCCAAGACAGATACGCAGTATTTT. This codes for CASRSKTDTQYF.